A selection of T cell receptor beta chains follows, all from one sample in a study of T-cell reconstitution after alpha-beta-depleted transplantation in children. TCRdb processed the PCR reads anew with MiXCR; each CDR3 protein has one entry. The table has a few hundred thousand distinct CDR3 sequences, roughly 25% seen once. The material was PBMCs, mostly from graft donor cells, obtained 360 days after TCRalphabeta/CD19-depleted stem cell transplant. Receptors originate from a female patient under 10 years old who had a stem cell transplant for congenital amegakaryocytic thrombocytopenia, so the T cells may come from the graft donor. The conserved cysteine and the conserved F or W are not part of the CDR3 here. The order of the fields is V gene, CDR3 protein.

v_call: TRBV3-1; cdr3_aa: ASSLIAGGPRNEQF
v_call: TRBV6-2/TRBV6-3; cdr3_aa: ASSRAFYEQY
v_call: TRBV6-5; cdr3_aa: ASSYSKVSYEQY
v_call: TRBV27; cdr3_aa: ASSLGDSSYEQY
v_call: TRBV3-1; cdr3_aa: ASSRKIGYQETQY
v_call: TRBV5-6; cdr3_aa: ASSPGQVGTQY
v_call: TRBV10-3; cdr3_aa: AIQLGQGYEQY
v_call: TRBV3-1; cdr3_aa: ASSHRGRYEQY
v_call: TRBV30; cdr3_aa: AWNQRLAGLYEQF
v_call: TRBV2; cdr3_aa: ASSDSDTQY
v_call: TRBV5-1; cdr3_aa: ASSLIATGGVEAF
v_call: TRBV6-1; cdr3_aa: ASSGLAGAVGNTQY
v_call: TRBV19; cdr3_aa: ASSMASVESYEQY
v_call: TRBV12-3/TRBV12-4; cdr3_aa: ASSLYSGNEQF
v_call: TRBV25-1; cdr3_aa: ASRQPYGYT
v_call: TRBV6-2/TRBV6-3; cdr3_aa: ASTPGLAGLNEQF
v_call: TRBV20-1; cdr3_aa: SSSFLYNEQF
v_call: TRBV7-9; cdr3_aa: ASSLRGQAQGDTEAF
v_call: TRBV5-6; cdr3_aa: ASSLGQGFHLSYEQY
v_call: TRBV7-2; cdr3_aa: ASSWGLSYEQY
v_call: TRBV6-4; cdr3_aa: ASTPPPTGLNTEAF
v_call: TRBV15; cdr3_aa: ATSRDSASGAGTQY
v_call: TRBV5-1; cdr3_aa: ASSLSPLGGVHAEQF
v_call: TRBV30; cdr3_aa: AWSVRRGNQPQH
v_call: TRBV30; cdr3_aa: ASTLRLAGNNEQF
v_call: TRBV20-1; cdr3_aa: SASRALEYNSPLH
v_call: TRBV6-2/TRBV6-3; cdr3_aa: ASRETSGRRAFYEQY
v_call: TRBV5-1; cdr3_aa: ASSSGTGYMNTEAF
v_call: TRBV12-3/TRBV12-4; cdr3_aa: ASSFQAGREQF
v_call: TRBV18; cdr3_aa: ASSPRDGQNIQY
v_call: TRBV4-2; cdr3_aa: ASSQGRTSGSTDTQY
v_call: TRBV3-1; cdr3_aa: ASSQRWWDTEAF
v_call: TRBV5-1; cdr3_aa: ASSLDGTGRVTEAF
v_call: TRBV29-1; cdr3_aa: SVRTDSTDTQY
v_call: TRBV30; cdr3_aa: AWRGVGGSASYNEQF
v_call: TRBV5-1; cdr3_aa: ASSLNPGGNTDTQY
v_call: TRBV20-1; cdr3_aa: SARDRGMEQY
v_call: TRBV28; cdr3_aa: ASSLVGQGLFGGNQPQH
v_call: TRBV3-1; cdr3_aa: ASSERTTNEKLF
v_call: TRBV24-1; cdr3_aa: ATSDPTPRENTGELF
v_call: TRBV10-3; cdr3_aa: AISDGRQGQGYT
v_call: TRBV20-1; cdr3_aa: SAVAGGPTDTQY
v_call: TRBV7-9; cdr3_aa: ASSLVRATEAF
v_call: TRBV28; cdr3_aa: ASSFWGRAAGELF
v_call: TRBV29-1; cdr3_aa: SASPSGSNTEAF
v_call: TRBV25-1; cdr3_aa: ASSELGGRETQY
v_call: TRBV20-1; cdr3_aa: SALTGTAITDTQY
v_call: TRBV3-1; cdr3_aa: ASSQTGDRVYGYT
v_call: TRBV7-2; cdr3_aa: ASRRHLAGGLNEQF
v_call: TRBV5-1; cdr3_aa: ASSQQGTGELF
v_call: TRBV29-1; cdr3_aa: SVAPSAKGAEQY
v_call: TRBV7-2; cdr3_aa: ASSPNRGVETQY
v_call: TRBV6-2/TRBV6-3; cdr3_aa: ATADRIYYEQY
v_call: TRBV5-1; cdr3_aa: ASSFLSSYNEQF
v_call: TRBV15; cdr3_aa: ATSFPLAVSYNEQF
v_call: TRBV24-1; cdr3_aa: ATSEVPGQGAQETQY
v_call: TRBV7-6; cdr3_aa: ASSLGLGYEQY
v_call: TRBV27; cdr3_aa: ASSLGANEQF
v_call: TRBV18; cdr3_aa: ASSQGTNSYEQY
v_call: TRBV12-3/TRBV12-4; cdr3_aa: ASSLLAGMDNEQY